The subject of this entry is one TCR beta chain. The target antigen is unknown. This specimen belongs to a study of beta chain features in type 1 diabetes. General study results and limits: All four CD4+ subsets of Type 1 diabetes patients contained TCRB CDR3s that were moderately but significantly shorter.

All of the isolated RNA was reverse transcribed, so expressed TCRB transcripts were sequenced. The table came from immunoSEQ multiplex PCR; TCRdb's copy has only in-frame clones and leaves some out. The repertoire includes hundreds of thousands of clones, over 13% of them detected once, and roughly 0.04% sits in the top ten. The CDR3 runs to 15 residues. With 7 bases removed from V and 6 bases from J, the gap between germline ends came to 22 bases. Germline V gene sequence: CDR1 MDHEN, CDR2 SYDVKM. A single heparinised blood sample, averaging approximately 0.12 L, was obtained per donor. The V gene is TRBV28, the J gene TRBJ2-7; the D call may be TRBD1 or TRBD2 (5 bases each). The clonotype was recovered from a man between 18 and 29 years old with type 1 diabetes. Sequencing was carried out using naive CD4+ T cells from blood. The CDR3 sequence is CASTSPSLSRGEQYF. The CDR3 bases are TGTGCCAGCACTTCTCCTAGCCTCTCGAGGGGCGAGCAGTACTTC.